The T cell receptor (beta chain) described here comes from a study of blood T cell repertoires in COVID-19. In the original processing: Amplification of reference gene primers was used by the study to estimate nucleated cell counts. This table comes from immunoSEQ multiplex PCR, and its TCRdb copy is limited to in-frame clones, with some not included. The V and J calls and the clone size are those of that table, but D and trimming were determined from the DNA. The table has almost 100,000 clones, approximately 86% seen once. This CDR3 is built from 14 residues. Trimming took 3 bases from V and 5 from J; bases not matched to a gene: 4. The germline V gene encodes CDR1 SGHVS and CDR2 FQNEAQ.

This chain uses TRBV7-8 with TRBJ1-5; 7 bases fit TRBD1. This TCR was sampled from a man in his fifties or sixties with acute or convalescent COVID-19. The sequencing input was peripheral blood. In DNA form, the CDR3 reads TGTGCCAGCAGCTTGGGGGACAGCGATCAGCCCCAGCATTTT. Translated, it gives CASSLGDSDQPQHF.